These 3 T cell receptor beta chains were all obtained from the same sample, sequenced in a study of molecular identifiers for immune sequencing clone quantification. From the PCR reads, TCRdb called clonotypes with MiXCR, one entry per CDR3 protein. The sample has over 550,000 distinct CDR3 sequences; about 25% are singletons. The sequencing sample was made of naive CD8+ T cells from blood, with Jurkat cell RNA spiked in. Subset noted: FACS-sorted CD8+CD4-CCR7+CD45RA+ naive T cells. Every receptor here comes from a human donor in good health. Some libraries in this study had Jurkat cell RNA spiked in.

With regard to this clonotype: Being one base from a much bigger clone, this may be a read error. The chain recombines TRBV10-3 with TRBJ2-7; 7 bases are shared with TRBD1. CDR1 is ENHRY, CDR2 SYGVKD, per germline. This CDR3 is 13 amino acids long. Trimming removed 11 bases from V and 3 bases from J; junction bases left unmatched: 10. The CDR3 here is CAFSAGGNYEQYF. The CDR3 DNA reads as TGTGCCTTCTCGGCAGGGGGTAACTACGAGCAGTACTTC.

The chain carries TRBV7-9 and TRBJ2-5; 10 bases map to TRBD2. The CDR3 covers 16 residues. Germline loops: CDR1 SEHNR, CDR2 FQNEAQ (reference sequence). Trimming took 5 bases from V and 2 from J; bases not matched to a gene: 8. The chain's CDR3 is CASSISSGGGQETQYF. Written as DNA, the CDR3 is TGTGCCAGCAGCATTTCTAGCGGGGGAGGTCAAGAGACCCAGTACTTC.

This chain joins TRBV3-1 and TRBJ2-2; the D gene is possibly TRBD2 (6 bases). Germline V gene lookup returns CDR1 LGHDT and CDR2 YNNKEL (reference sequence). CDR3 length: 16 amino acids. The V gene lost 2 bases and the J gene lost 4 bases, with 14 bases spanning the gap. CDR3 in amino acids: CASSQPTRRFTGELFF. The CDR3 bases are TGTGCCAGCAGCCAACCGACTAGGAGGTTCACCGGGGAGCTGTTTTTT.